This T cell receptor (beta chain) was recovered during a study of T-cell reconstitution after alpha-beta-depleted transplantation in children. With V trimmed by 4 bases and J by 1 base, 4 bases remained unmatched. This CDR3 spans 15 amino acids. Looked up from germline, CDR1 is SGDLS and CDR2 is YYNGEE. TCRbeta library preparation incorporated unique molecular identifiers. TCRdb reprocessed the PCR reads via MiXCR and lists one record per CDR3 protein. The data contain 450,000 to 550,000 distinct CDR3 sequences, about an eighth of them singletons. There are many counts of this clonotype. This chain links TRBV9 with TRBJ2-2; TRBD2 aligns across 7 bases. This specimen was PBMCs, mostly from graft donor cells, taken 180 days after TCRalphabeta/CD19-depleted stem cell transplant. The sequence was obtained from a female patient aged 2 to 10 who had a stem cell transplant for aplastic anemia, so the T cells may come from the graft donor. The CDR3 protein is CASSQSGVNTGELFF. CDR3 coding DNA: TGTGCCAGCAGCCAGAGCGGGGTGAACACCGGGGAGCTGTTTTTT.